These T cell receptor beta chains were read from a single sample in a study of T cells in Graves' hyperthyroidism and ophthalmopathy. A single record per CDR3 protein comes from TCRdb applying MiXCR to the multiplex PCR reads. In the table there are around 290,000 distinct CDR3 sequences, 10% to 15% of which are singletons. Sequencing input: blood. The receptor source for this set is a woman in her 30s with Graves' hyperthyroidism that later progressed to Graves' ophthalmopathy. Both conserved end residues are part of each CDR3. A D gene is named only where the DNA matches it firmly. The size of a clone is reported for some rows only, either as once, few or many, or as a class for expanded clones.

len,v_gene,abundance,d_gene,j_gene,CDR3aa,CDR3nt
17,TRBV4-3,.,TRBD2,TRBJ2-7,CASSQVSAGVSTYEQYF,TGCGCCAGCAGCCAAGTATCGGCGGGAGTGAGCACCTACGAGCAGTACTTC
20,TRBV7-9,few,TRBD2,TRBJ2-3,CASSLRGFGTSGVSTDTQYF,TGTGCCAGCAGCTTAAGGGGTTTCGGGACTAGCGGGGTTAGCACAGATACGCAGTATTTT
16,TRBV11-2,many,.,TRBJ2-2,CASSSFRGGNTGELFF,TGTGCCAGCAGCTCCTTTAGGGGGGGGAACACCGGGGAGCTGTTTTTT
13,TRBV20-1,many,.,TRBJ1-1,CSASSGSLTEAFF,TGCAGTGCTAGCTCGGGGTCCCTCACTGAAGCTTTCTTT
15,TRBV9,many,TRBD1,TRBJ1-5,CASSVGTGFGQPQHF,TGTGCCAGCAGCGTAGGGACAGGGTTCGGGCAGCCCCAGCATTTT
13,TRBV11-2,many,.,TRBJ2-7,CASSPGHGYEQYF,TGTGCCAGCAGCCCGGGACACGGCTACGAGCAGTACTTC
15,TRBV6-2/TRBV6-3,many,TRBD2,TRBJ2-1,CASSYGLAGYNEQFF,TGTGCCAGCAGTTACGGGCTAGCGGGCTACAATGAGCAGTTCTTC
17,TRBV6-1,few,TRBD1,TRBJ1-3,CASSSGQGAISGNTIYF,TGTGCCAGCAGTTCTGGACAGGGGGCTATCTCTGGAAACACCATATATTTT
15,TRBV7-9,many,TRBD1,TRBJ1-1,CASSGRDRARTEAFF,TGTGCCAGCAGCGGAAGGGACAGGGCCCGCACTGAAGCTTTCTTT
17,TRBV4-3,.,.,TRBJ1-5,CASSSEQGVGSNQPQHF,TGCGCCAGCAGCAGTGAACAGGGTGTTGGGAGCAATCAGCCCCAGCATTTT
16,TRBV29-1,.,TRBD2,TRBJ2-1,CSVNPLTSGRGNEQFF,TGCAGCGTTAACCCACTGACTAGCGGACGAGGCAATGAGCAGTTCTTC